A single T cell receptor (beta chain) is shown here with its context. Its antigen is unknown. This sample stems from a study of T cell responses to AZD1222 COVID-19 vaccine. Whole-study results and caveats: Spike regions recognized by vaccine-associated CD4 TCRs spanned the protein, led by 160-218 and 743-854. Targeting of unmutated variant regions was reportedly seen in nearly half of spike-specific TCRs.

Sequenced by immunoSEQ multiplex PCR; TCRdb stores in-frame clones only, minus some. The repertoire holds 150,000 or so clones, with 89% as singletons. The CDR3 consists of 10 residues. V shed 5 bases and J shed 6 bases, with 5 bases lying between them. Germline CDR1 SGHRS, CDR2 YFSETQ. The chain couples TRBV5-1 to TRBJ1-2; tentative D call: TRBD1 (5 bases). This receptor was identified in an adult in good health. Sequencing was performed on peripheral blood, taken on day 0 of AZD1222 vaccination. Written as DNA, the CDR3 is TGCGCCAGCAGGGGGGATGGCTACACCTTC. Protein sequence: CASRGDGYTF. Supplemented by reference TRBV5-1 and TRBJ1-2, the full variable domain reads KAGVTQTPRYLIKTRGQQVTLSCSPISGHRSVSWYQQTPGQGLQFLFEYFSETQRNKGNFPGRFSGRQFSNSRSEMNVSTLELGDSALYLCASRGDGYTFGSGTRLTVV.